Shown below are 13 T cell receptor beta chains from a single sample sequenced in a study of cytomegalovirus exposure and HLA in healthy donors. A multiplex PCR was run with 60 Vbeta primers and 13 Jbeta primers. This table comes from immunoSEQ multiplex PCR, and its TCRdb copy is limited to in-frame clones, with some not included. The sample carries some 170,000 clones, roughly 85% recorded once. The sequencing input was PBMCs. The receptors originated from a man in his forties in good health and CMV-seronegative.

The V and J genes are TRBV4-3 and TRBJ2-5, with D possibly matching TRBD2 (5 bases). With 0 bases removed from V and 4 bases from J, the gap between germline ends came to 9 bases. This CDR3 is built from 14 residues. Germline V lookup: CDR1 LGHNA, CDR2 YSLEER. The CDR3, as DNA: TGCGCCAGCAGCCAAGATCTACGGGGAGAGACCCAGTACTTC. Amino acid sequence: CASSQDLRGETQYF.

About this clone itself: One junction end disagrees with the germline gene, perhaps due to a read error. The same CDR3 can be traced to other DNA sequences in this sample. This chain joins TRBV5-8 and TRBJ1-2; D unclear. Per germline, CDR1 SGHTS and CDR2 YDEGEE. CDR3 size: 15 residues. The chain's CDR3 is CASSLVQEVNYGYTF. The CDR3, as DNA: TGTGCCAGTAGCTTGGTTCAGGAGGTGAACTATGGCTACACCTTC.

As for this clone: Germline and junction disagree at one end, which may indicate a read error. Other nucleotide sequences in the sample specify the same CDR3. The genes are TRBV7-2 and TRBJ2-7; D is ambiguous. The CDR3 has 14 residues. Germline V CDR1 and CDR2: SGHTA, FQGNSA. The CDR3 reads CASSLEVGVYEQYF. The DNA for the CDR3 is TGTGCCAGCAGCTTAGAGGTGGGCGTCTACGAGCAGTACTTT.

J is TRBJ2-7 and V is TRBV5-1; 8 nucleotides match TRBD2. Germline CDR1 and CDR2: SGHRS and YFSETQ. This CDR3 is built from 15 residues. V lost 4 bases and J lost 0; bases outside the gene matches: 6. Here the CDR3 reads CASSATSAFSYEQYF. The CDR3 bases are TGCGCCAGCAGCGCGACTAGCGCCTTCTCCTACGAGCAGTACTTC.

The chain has TRBV28 and TRBJ2-7, with unresolved D. CDR1 is MDHEN and CDR2 is SYDVKM in the germline V gene. CDR3 length: 11 amino acids. The V gene lost 6 bases and the J gene lost 4 bases, with 7 bases spanning the gap. CDR3 loop: CASSPKYEQYF. DNA of the CDR3: TGTGCCAGCAGCCCAAAATACGAGCAGTACTTC.

The CDR3 nucleotides are TGTGCCAGCAGTGACCCAGGGACAGGGGTCGGCGATGAGCAGTTCTTC. Encoded protein: CASSDPGTGVGDEQFF. The chain links TRBV2 to TRBJ2-1, with 10 positions matching TRBD1. There are 16 residues in the CDR3. Germline V lookup: CDR1 SNHLY, CDR2 FYNNEI. With V trimmed by 3 bases and J by 8 bases, 10 bases remained unmatched.

In regard to this clone: Other DNA sequences in this sample translate to the same CDR3. The chain couples TRBV6-6 to TRBJ1-5; weak D call: TRBD1 (6 bases). CDR1 and CDR2 (germline): MNHNY, SVGAGI (reference sequence). The CDR3 runs 16 residues. V lost 7 bases to trimming and J lost 2 bases, with 18 bases between them. CDR3 sequence reads: CASNSGAGRGNQPQHF. The DNA for the CDR3 is TGTGCCAGCAATTCAGGGGCAGGCCGAGGCAATCAGCCCCAGCATTTT.

The chain joins TRBV7-9 to TRBJ1-1, with TRBD1 identical over 9 bases. Unmatched junction bases numbered 2, after V lost 2 bases and J lost 7 bases. The CDR3 spans 13 residues. Looked up from germline, CDR1 is SEHNR and CDR2 is FQNEAQ (reference sequence). CDR3 nucleotide sequence: TGTGCCAGCAGCTTAACGGGACAGGGTGAAGCTTTCTTT. It translates to CASSLTGQGEAFF.

The chain has TRBV11-2 and TRBJ1-2; no definite D call. Looked up from germline, CDR1 is SGHAT and CDR2 is FQNNGV. This CDR3 region has 14 residues. V was trimmed by 0 bases and J by 4 bases, leaving 9 bases between them. The CDR3 region has the DNA TGTGCCAGCAGCTTAGATAGTCGAACCTATGGCTACACCTTC. Translation: CASSLDSRTYGYTF.

This chain connects TRBV6-6 to TRBJ1-5; perhaps TRBD1 as D (5 bases). Trimming removed 2 bases at V and 6 bases at J, with 11 bases between. This CDR3 comprises 14 residues. Germline loops: CDR1 MNHNY, CDR2 SVGAGI (reference sequence). CDR3: CASSYARVLQPQHF. For the CDR3, the DNA is TGTGCCAGCAGTTACGCCAGGGTTCTTCAGCCCCAGCATTTT.

The chain is built from TRBV2 and TRBJ2-5, with D possibly being TRBD2 (6 bases). Trimming took 2 bases from V and 1 from J, leaving 11 bases between them. In germline, CDR1 is SNHLY, CDR2 FYNNEI. The CDR3 consists of 15 residues. CDR3 amino acids: CASSELGGPQETQYF. CDR3 in DNA: TGTGCCAGCAGTGAATTGGGGGGACCCCAAGAGACCCAGTACTTC.

V usage is TRBV28 and J usage is TRBJ1-4; D is unresolved. V was clipped by 6 bases and J by 2 bases, with 10 bases between them. Germline CDR1 and CDR2: MDHEN and SYDVKM. This CDR3 has 14 residues. The CDR3 DNA reads TGTGCCAGCAGCCACGGAGGGACTAATGAAAAACTGTTTTTT. It is translated as CASSHGGTNEKLFF.

The V gene is TRBV28, the J gene TRBJ2-5; 7 bases align to TRBD1. The junction had 9 bases not matched to a gene; V was cut back by 3 bases and J by 5 bases. The CDR3 has 15 residues. From germline, CDR1 is MDHEN and CDR2 SYDVKM. The CDR3 nucleotides are TGTGCCAGCAGTTTGTCCGGGACAGCGGCCGAGACCCAGTACTTC. It yields the protein CASSLSGTAAETQYF.